A single sample is the source of the 15 T cell receptor beta chains below, sequenced in a study of CD8+ T cells in alopecia areata. Stated treatment: oral pan-JAK inhibitor, 5-10 mg twice daily. TCR sequencing used cDNA made by reverse transcription of extracted RNA. Assay: immunoSEQ multiplex PCR; the TCRdb copy retains only in-frame clones and omits some. The profile shows some 180,000 clones, about half of them singletons. The sample consisted of CD8+ T cells sorted from blood, taken at roughly week 52, from a patient treated with tofacitinib. The receptors were sampled from a human donor with alopecia areata.

J is TRBJ2-7 and V is TRBV2; 10 bases map to TRBD2. Germline values: CDR1 SNHLY, CDR2 FYNNEI. The ends lost 2 bases at V and 5 bases at J; junction bases unmatched: 3. This CDR3 region has 14 residues. The CDR3 DNA follows: TGTGCCAGCAGTGAACGGGGGACTAGCGACGAGCAGTACTTC. Protein sequence: CASSERGTSDEQYF. Drawing the rest from reference TRBV2 and TRBJ2-7, the complete variable domain is EPEVTQTPSHQVTQMGQEVILRCVPISNHLYFYWYRQILGQKVEFLVSFYNNEISEKSEIFDDQFSVERPDGSNFTLKIRSTKLEDSAMYFCASSERGTSDEQYFGPGTRLTVT.

J is TRBJ1-5 and V is TRBV2; D is undetermined. The length of the CDR3 is 14 residues. Germline-derived CDR1 and CDR2 are SNHLY and FYNNEI. Deletions cut 6 bases from V and 3 bases from J, with 12 bases between. CDR3 amino acids: CASRGGGNNQPQHF. CDR3 coding DNA: TGTGCCAGCAGGGGAGGCGGGAACAATCAGCCCCAGCATTTT.

DNA of the CDR3: TGTGCCAGCACCCACGGGGAGGGGGACGAGCAGTACTTC. This encodes CASTHGEGDEQYF. The chain recombines TRBV6-5 with TRBJ2-7; D possibly corresponds to TRBD2 (7 bases). Germline loops: CDR1 MNHEY, CDR2 SVGAGI. This CDR3 contains 13 residues. Trimming took 7 bases from V and 5 from J, leaving 15 bases between them.

The chain has TRBV4-3 and TRBJ2-2, with a weak D call TRBD2 (6 bases). The CDR3 is 19 amino acids. Trimming cost V 2 bases and J 2 bases, with 21 bases left between them. Germline lookup yields CDR1 LGHNA and CDR2 YSLEER. The CDR3 reads CASSQTRGFVGANTGELFF. CDR3 nucleotides: TGCGCCAGCAGCCAAACCCGGGGGTTTGTGGGAGCTAACACCGGGGAGCTGTTTTTT.

The genes are TRBV5-1 and TRBJ2-5, with D hard to call. CDR1 and CDR2 (germline): SGHRS, YFSETQ. Between the trimmed V and J ends, which lost 0 bases and 0 bases, there was a span of 6 bases. The CDR3 spans 14 residues. The CDR3 nucleotides read TGCGCCAGCAGCTTGGGGCTACACCAAGAGACCCAGTACTTC. Protein sequence: CASSLGLHQETQYF.

This clone has more than one count but fewer than ten. CDR3 nucleotide sequence: TGTGCCAGCAGTGAACAGGGGAACGCGCCCCAGCATTTT. This gives the protein CASSEQGNAPQHF. The V gene is TRBV25-1, the J gene TRBJ1-5, with D perhaps matching TRBD1 (6 bases). The CDR3 runs 13 residues. CDR1 is MGHDK and CDR2 is SYGVNS in the germline V gene. With 2 bases removed from V and 9 bases from J, the gap between germline ends came to 11 bases.

The chain carries TRBV7-2 and TRBJ1-5; 9 nucleotides align to TRBD1. J lost 1 base, V lost 5 bases, and 3 bases had no gene match. The CDR3 is 15 amino acids. From germline, CDR1 is SGHTA and CDR2 FQGNSA. For the CDR3, the DNA is TGTGCCAGCAGCCATACAGGGGGCAGCAATCAGCCCCAGCATTTT. Its protein is CASSHTGGSNQPQHF.

The V and J genes are TRBV27 and TRBJ1-5, with 7 bases aligning to TRBD1. CDR3 length: 14 amino acids. The V and J ends lost 4 bases and 4 bases, in that order; junction bases with no gene match: 4. CDR1 is MNHEY and CDR2 is SMNVEV in the germline V gene (reference sequence). The CDR3 loop reads CASSSGQPNQPQHF. CDR3 DNA sequence: TGTGCCAGCAGTTCGGGACAGCCTAATCAGCCCCAGCATTTT.

This clone turned up a few times. V is TRBV13 and J is TRBJ2-5; possible D gene TRBD2, 6 bases. The CDR3 has 14 residues. Per germline, CDR1 PRHDT and CDR2 FYEKMQ (reference sequence). V was pared by 5 bases and J by 2 bases, with 12 bases between. CDR3 protein: CASSRGTYQETQYF. The CDR3 DNA follows: TGTGCCAGCAGCCGCGGGACCTATCAAGAGACCCAGTACTTC.

This chain connects TRBV7-8 to TRBJ2-1; 7 nucleotides line up with TRBD1. The length of the CDR3 is 15 residues. After removal of 3 bases from V and 8 bases from J, the junction contained 10 bases not matched to a gene. The germline gives CDR1 SGHVS, CDR2 FQNEAQ. CDR3 region: CASSFRQGRFYEQFF. In nucleotides, the CDR3 is TGTGCCAGCAGCTTCCGACAGGGCAGGTTCTATGAGCAGTTCTTC.

This clone was observed a few times. The chain combines TRBV19 with TRBJ1-6; D might be TRBD1 (5 bases). There are 16 residues in the CDR3. Germline loops: CDR1 LNHDA, CDR2 SQIVND (reference sequence). The ends were cut back, 6 bases at V and 3 bases at J, with 15 bases in the middle. The CDR3 loop reads CASSPGAVNYNSPLHF. DNA for the CDR3: TGTGCCAGTAGCCCTGGGGCAGTAAACTATAATTCACCCCTCCACTTT. The full variable domain, with the rest looked up from reference TRBV19 and TRBJ1-6, is DGGITQSPKYLFRKEGQNVTLSCEQNLNHDAMYWYRQDPGQGLRLIYYSQIVNDFQKGDIAEGYSVSREKKESFPLTVTSAQKNPTAFYLCASSPGAVNYNSPLHFGNGTRLTVT.

This chain joins TRBV7-8 and TRBJ2-7, with D maybe TRBD2 (6 bases). Trimming took off 5 bases at V and 6 bases at J, with 23 bases between the two ends. Germline V gene sequence: CDR1 SGHVS, CDR2 FQNEAQ. There are 16 residues in the CDR3. DNA for the CDR3: TGTGCCAGCAGCCCCTCCTTTGTGGCGGAGGGAAGCGAGCAGTACTTC. Protein product: CASSPSFVAEGSEQYF.

The J gene is TRBJ2-3, the V gene TRBV4-1; tentatively, D is TRBD1 or TRBD2 (6 bases each). The V gene lost 2 bases and the J gene lost 5 bases, with 20 bases spanning the gap. Germline V gene sequence: CDR1 MGHRA, CDR2 YSYEKL. The CDR3 sequence is 17 residues long. CDR3 sequence (DNA): TGCGCCAGCAGCCAACCCAGGGAAGGGGGGCCAGAAGATACGCAGTATTTT. This encodes CASSQPREGGPEDTQYF.

The sample holds a few counts of this clone. The genes are TRBV7-9 and TRBJ2-5; perhaps TRBD1 as D (5 bases). CDR1 is SEHNR, CDR2 FQNEAQ, per germline (reference sequence). This CDR3 has 16 amino acids. V lost 5 bases to trimming and J lost 0 bases, with 16 bases between them. The CDR3 coding sequence is TGTGCCAGCAGCATTGGGGAAGGGGCGGACCAAGAGACCCAGTACTTC. Residues: CASSIGEGADQETQYF.

The chain employs TRBV7-2 and TRBJ2-5; TRBD1 aligns across 9 bases. Germline trimming cut 4 bases from V and 13 bases from J; bases unmatched to any gene: 13. Germline V gene sequence: CDR1 SGHTA, CDR2 FQGNSA. This CDR3 spans 14 amino acids. The CDR3, as DNA: TGTGCCAGCAGCTCTCCGGGACAGGGTGCCTTGTGGTACTTC. This sequence encodes CASSSPGQGALWYF.